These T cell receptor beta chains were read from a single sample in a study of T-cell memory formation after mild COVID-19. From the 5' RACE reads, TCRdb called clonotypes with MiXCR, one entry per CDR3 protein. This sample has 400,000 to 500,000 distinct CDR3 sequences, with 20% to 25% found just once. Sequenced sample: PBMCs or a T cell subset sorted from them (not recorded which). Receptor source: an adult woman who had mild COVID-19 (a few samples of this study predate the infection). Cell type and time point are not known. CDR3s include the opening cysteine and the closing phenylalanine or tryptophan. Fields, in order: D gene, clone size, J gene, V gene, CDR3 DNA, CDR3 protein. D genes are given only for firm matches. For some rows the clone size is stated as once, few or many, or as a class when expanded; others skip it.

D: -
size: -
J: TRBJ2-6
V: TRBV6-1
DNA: TGTGCCAGCAGTGAACTGGCCAGGGGTTCTGGGGCCAACGTCCTGACTTTC
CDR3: CASSELARGSGANVLTF

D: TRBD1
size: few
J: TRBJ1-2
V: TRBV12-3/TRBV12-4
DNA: TGTGCCAGCAGCACGCAGGGGGCCTATGGCTACACCTTC
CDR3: CASSTQGAYGYTF

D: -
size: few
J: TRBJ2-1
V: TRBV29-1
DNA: TGCAGCGTTGATCCTAATGAGCAGTTCTTC
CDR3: CSVDPNEQFF

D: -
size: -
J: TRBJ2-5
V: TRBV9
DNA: TGTGCCAGCAGCGGTGGTGGGGACCCACTGCTGGCCCAGTACTTC
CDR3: CASSGGGDPLLAQYF

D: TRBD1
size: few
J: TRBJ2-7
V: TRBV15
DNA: TGTGCCACCAGAGCAGTTAGGGGGCGAGGCGAGCAGTACTTC
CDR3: CATRAVRGRGEQYF

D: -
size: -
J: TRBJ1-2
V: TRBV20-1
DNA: TGCAGTGCTAGAGTGCAGGGGCTACGAGGCTACACCTTC
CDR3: CSARVQGLRGYTF

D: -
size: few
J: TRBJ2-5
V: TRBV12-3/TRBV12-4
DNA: TGTGCCAGCAGTCCGGTAGGGGGGGGAAAGCAAGAGACCCAGTACTTC
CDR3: CASSPVGGGKQETQYF

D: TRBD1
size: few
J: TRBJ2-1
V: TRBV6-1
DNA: TGTGCCAGCCGGGACAGGGGGCACAATGAGCAGTTCTTC
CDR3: CASRDRGHNEQFF

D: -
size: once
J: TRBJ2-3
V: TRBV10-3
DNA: TGTGCCATCAGTGGGGCCGGAGATACGCAGTATTTT
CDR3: CAISGAGDTQYF

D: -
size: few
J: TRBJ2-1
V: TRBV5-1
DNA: TGCGCCAGCAGCTTGGGGTCGGGGCTCTCCTACAATGAGCAGTTCTTC
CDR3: CASSLGSGLSYNEQFF

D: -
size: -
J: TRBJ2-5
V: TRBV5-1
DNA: TGCGCCAGCAGCTTGGCCGGGGGGCAAGGGCAAGAGACCCAGTACTTC
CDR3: CASSLAGGQGQETQYF

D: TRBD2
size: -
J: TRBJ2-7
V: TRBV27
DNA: TGTGCCAGCAGTTTATCCGCCCCCGGCCGGGGGGCCTACGAGCAGTACTTC
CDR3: CASSLSAPGRGAYEQYF

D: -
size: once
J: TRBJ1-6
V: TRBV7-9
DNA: TGTGCCAGCAGCTTGGACTATTCACCCCTCCACTTT
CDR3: CASSLDYSPLHF

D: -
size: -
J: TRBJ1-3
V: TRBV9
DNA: TGTGCCAGCAGCGTAGGGGGCAGGGGTTCTGGAAACACCATATATTTT
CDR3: CASSVGGRGSGNTIYF

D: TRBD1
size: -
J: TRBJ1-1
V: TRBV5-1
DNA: TGCGCCAGCAGCCCGGGACAGGGGACCCCTGAAGCTTTCTTT
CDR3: CASSPGQGTPEAFF

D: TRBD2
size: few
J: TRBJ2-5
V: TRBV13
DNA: TGTGCCAGCAGCCGAGCGGGAGTTGGGGAGACCCAGTACTTC
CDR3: CASSRAGVGETQYF

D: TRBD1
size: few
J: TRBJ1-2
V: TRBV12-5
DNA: TGTGCTAGTGGTTGGGGACAGGGGTATGGCTACACCTTC
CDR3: CASGWGQGYGYTF

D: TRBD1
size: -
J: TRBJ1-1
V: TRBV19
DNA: TGTGCCAGTAGGGAGGGACAGCGGTTCACTGAAGCTTTCTTT
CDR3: CASREGQRFTEAFF

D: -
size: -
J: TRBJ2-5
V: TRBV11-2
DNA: TGTGCCAGCAGCTTAGATTCAGCGGCCCAAGAGACCCAGTACTTC
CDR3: CASSLDSAAQETQYF

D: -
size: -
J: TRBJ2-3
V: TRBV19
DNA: TGTGCCAGTAGTACCAATGCCCTAGTTGGGGGTACGCAGTATTTT
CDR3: CASSTNALVGGTQYF

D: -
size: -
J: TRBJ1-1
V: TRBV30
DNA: TGTGCCTGGAGCGGGGTAAACACTGAAGCTTTCTTT
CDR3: CAWSGVNTEAFF

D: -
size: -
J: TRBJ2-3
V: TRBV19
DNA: TGTGCCAGTAGTATGGTTAGCGTTAGCACAGATACGCAGTATTTT
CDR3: CASSMVSVSTDTQYF

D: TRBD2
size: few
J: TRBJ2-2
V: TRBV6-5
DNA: TGTGCCAGCAGTACTAGCGGGACCAACACCGGGGAGCTGTTTTTT
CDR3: CASSTSGTNTGELFF

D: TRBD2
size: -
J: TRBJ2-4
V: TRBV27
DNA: TGTGCCAGCAGTTTATATCCGGGAGGAGCCAAAAACATTCAGTACTTC
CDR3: CASSLYPGGAKNIQYF

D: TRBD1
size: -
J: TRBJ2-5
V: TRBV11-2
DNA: TGTGCCAGCAGCTTCGGACAGGGTTGGGAGACCCAGTACTTC
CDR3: CASSFGQGWETQYF

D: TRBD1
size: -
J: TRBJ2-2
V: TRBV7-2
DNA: TGTGCCAGCAGCAAAGACAGGGGGCGGTCCGGGGAGCTGTTTTTT
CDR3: CASSKDRGRSGELFF

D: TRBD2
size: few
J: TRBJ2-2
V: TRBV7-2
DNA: TGTGCCAGCAGCCCGTTTGGGACTAGCGGGAGGGTGGAGCTGTTTTTT
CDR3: CASSPFGTSGRVELFF

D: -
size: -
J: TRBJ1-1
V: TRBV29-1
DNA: TGCAGCGTTGTCGGGGGTATGAACACTGAAGCTTTCTTT
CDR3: CSVVGGMNTEAFF

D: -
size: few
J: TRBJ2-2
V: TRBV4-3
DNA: TGCGCCAGCAGCCAAGAAGGGCATAACACCGGGGAGCTGTTTTTT
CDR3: CASSQEGHNTGELFF

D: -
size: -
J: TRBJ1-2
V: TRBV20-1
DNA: TGCAGTGCTAGCCTAGGATTTCAGGGGAGCGATGGCTACACCTTC
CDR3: CSASLGFQGSDGYTF

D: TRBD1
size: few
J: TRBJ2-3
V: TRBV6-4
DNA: TGTGCCAGCAGCGGCCGGGACAGGGGCACAGATACGCAGTATTTT
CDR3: CASSGRDRGTDTQYF

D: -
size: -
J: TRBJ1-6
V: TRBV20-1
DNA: TGCAGTGCTAGTGCACGGACAGATAATTCACCCCTCCACTTT
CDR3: CSASARTDNSPLHF

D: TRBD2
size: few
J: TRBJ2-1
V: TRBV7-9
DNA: TGTGCCAGCAGCCCCCCGGGACTAGATAGGTACAATGAGCAGTTCTTC
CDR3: CASSPPGLDRYNEQFF

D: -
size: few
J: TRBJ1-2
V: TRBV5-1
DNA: TGCGCCAGCAGCTTAAGCCGGGACACCGAATTTAACTATGGCTACACCTTC
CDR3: CASSLSRDTEFNYGYTF

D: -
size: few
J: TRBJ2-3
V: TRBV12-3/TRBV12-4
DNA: TGTGCCAGCAGTTCAGGACCACCTAGCACAGATACGCAGTATTTT
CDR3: CASSSGPPSTDTQYF

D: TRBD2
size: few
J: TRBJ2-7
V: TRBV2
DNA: TGTGCCAGCGGGGTTACTAGCGGGGGAACCTACGAGCAGTACTTC
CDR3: CASGVTSGGTYEQYF

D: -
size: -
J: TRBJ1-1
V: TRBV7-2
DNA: TGTGCCAGCAGCTTGAGGGGCGAGAAAGCTTTCTTT
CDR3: CASSLRGEKAFF

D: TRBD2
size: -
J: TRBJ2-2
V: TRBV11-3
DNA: TGTGCCAGCACCTTAGCGGGAGTCAGCACCGGGGAGCTGTTTTTT
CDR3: CASTLAGVSTGELFF

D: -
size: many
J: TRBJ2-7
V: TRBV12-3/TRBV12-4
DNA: TGTGCCAGCAGTTTTTGGGGGGGGCTTTACGAGCAGTACTTC
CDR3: CASSFWGGLYEQYF

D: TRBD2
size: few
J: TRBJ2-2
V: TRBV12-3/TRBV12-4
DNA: TGTGCCAGCAGTTTCGGACTAGCGATCGGGGAGCTGTTTTTT
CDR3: CASSFGLAIGELFF

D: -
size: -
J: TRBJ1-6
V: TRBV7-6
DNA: TGTGCCAGCAGCTTAGGGTTACGGAGGAATAATTCACCCCTCCACTTT
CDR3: CASSLGLRRNNSPLHF

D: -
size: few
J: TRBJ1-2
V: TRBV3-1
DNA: TGTGCCAGCAGCCAAGAGATTAGGGTTGGCTACACCTTC
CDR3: CASSQEIRVGYTF

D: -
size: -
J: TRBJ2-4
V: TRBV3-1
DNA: TGTGCCAGCAGCCTAGAGGCCAAAAACATTCAGTACTTC
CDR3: CASSLEAKNIQYF

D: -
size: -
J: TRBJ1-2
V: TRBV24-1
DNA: TGTGCCACCAGTGGGAGTCCCTATGGCTACACCTTC
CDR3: CATSGSPYGYTF

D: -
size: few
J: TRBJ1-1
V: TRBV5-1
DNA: TGCGCCAGCAGCTTGGGAGCGGGGGCCGACACTGAAGCTTTCTTT
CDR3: CASSLGAGADTEAFF